These 20 T cell receptor beta chains came from one sample sequenced in a study of cytomegalovirus exposure and HLA in healthy donors. PCR employed 60 Vbeta and 13 Jbeta primers. Using immunoSEQ multiplex PCR, the repertoire was profiled, and TCRdb retains in-frame clones only, with some absent. The sample carries around 180,000 clones, about 78% recorded once. Specimen: PBMCs. These receptors were collected from a man in his fifties or sixties in good health and CMV-seronegative.

The genes are TRBV5-4 and TRBJ2-1, with a weak D call TRBD2 (5 bases). Germline CDR1 SGHNT, CDR2 YYREEE (reference sequence). There are 13 residues in the CDR3. V was shortened by 4 bases and J by 5 bases, with 10 bases between the two germline ends. The CDR3 DNA follows: TGTGCCAGCAGCCCCGCCGGGAACAATGAGCAGTTCTTC. Residues: CASSPAGNNEQFF.

V and J are TRBV2 and TRBJ1-1; 8 bases agree with TRBD1. Germline V gene data show CDR1 as SNHLY and CDR2 as FYNNEI. The CDR3 spans 14 residues. The J segment lost 4 bases and the V segment lost 2 bases, leaving 3 bases of the junction unmatched. Here the CDR3 reads CASSEQGARTEAFF. In nucleotides, the CDR3 is TGTGCCAGCAGTGAACAGGGGGCACGCACTGAAGCTTTCTTT.

This chain links TRBV27 with TRBJ2-5; no reliable D call. The CDR3 extends over 13 amino acids. V was cut by 5 bases and J by 4 bases, with 11 bases left in between. The germline gives CDR1 MNHEY, CDR2 SMNVEV (reference sequence). The CDR3: CASSPPSGETQYF. In DNA form, the CDR3 reads TGTGCCAGCAGTCCCCCGTCGGGAGAGACCCAGTACTTC.

The rearrangement uses TRBV18 and TRBJ2-3; 9 positions agree with TRBD2. J was trimmed by 2 bases and V by 0 bases; bases with no gene match: 6. Germline CDR1 is KGHSH and CDR2 is LQKENI. The CDR3 is 17 amino acids. The CDR3 DNA sequence: TGTGCCAGCTCACCACCGTTGGCGGGGGGGACCACAGATACGCAGTATTTT. Residues: CASSPPLAGGTTDTQYF. Full variable domain (rest looked up from reference TRBV18 and TRBJ2-3): NAGVMQNPRHLVRRRGQEARLRCSPMKGHSHVYWYRQLPEEGLKFMVYLQKENIIDESGMPKERFSAEFPKEGPSILRIQQVVRGDSAAYFCASSPPLAGGTTDTQYFGPGTRLTVL.

This rearrangement joins TRBV19 to TRBJ1-2, with D possibly TRBD1 on 6 matching bases. The length of the CDR3 is 13 residues. CDR1 and CDR2 from the germline V gene are LNHDA and SQIVND (reference sequence). Between the trimmed V and J ends, which lost 4 bases and 4 bases, there was a span of 10 bases. DNA of the CDR3: TGTGCCAGTAGTAGGGACACAACCTATGGCTACACCTTC. Translation: CASSRDTTYGYTF.

V usage is TRBV10-3 and J usage is TRBJ2-3; 9 bases agree with TRBD2. Germline lookup yields CDR1 ENHRY and CDR2 SYGVKD. V was clipped by 8 bases and J by 5 bases; unmatched bases: 8. This CDR3 has 14 amino acids. CDR3 loop: CAIGAGGPGDTQYF. CDR3 sequence (DNA): TGTGCCATCGGGGCGGGAGGGCCTGGAGATACGCAGTATTTT.

The V call is TRBV7-8, the J call TRBJ1-2; the D is unclear. The CDR3 extends over 17 amino acids. V lost 2 bases to trimming and J lost 4 bases, with 20 bases between them. Germline loops: CDR1 SGHVS, CDR2 FQNEAQ. In DNA, the CDR3 is TGTGCCAGCAGCTTAAACGCTGCACAGCTTGGGCCCTATGGCTACACCTTC. It encodes CASSLNAAQLGPYGYTF.

In DNA form, the CDR3 reads TGTGCCAGCAGCTTAGCGTGGAGGTTTGATGGCTACACCTTC. This gives the protein CASSLAWRFDGYTF. The rearrangement joins TRBV7-2 to TRBJ1-2; no clear D gene. The CDR3 spans 14 residues. Per germline, CDR1 SGHTA and CDR2 FQGNSA. The ends were cut back, 0 bases at V and 6 bases at J, with 11 bases in the middle.

CDR3 loop: CASRPGLGANVLTF. CDR3 DNA sequence: TGTGCCAGCAGGCCTGGACTGGGGGCCAACGTCCTGACTTTC. The V call is TRBV6-5, the J call TRBJ2-6; maybe TRBD2 (5 bases). V lost 6 bases and J lost 4, with 10 bases in between. Germline V gives CDR1 MNHEY, CDR2 SVGAGI. The CDR3 covers 14 residues.

The V and J genes are TRBV4-1 and TRBJ1-6; perhaps TRBD1 as D (6 bases). Germline loops: CDR1 MGHRA, CDR2 YSYEKL. The CDR3 runs to 17 residues. The ends were cut back, 3 bases at V and 10 bases at J, with 22 bases in the middle. The CDR3 reads CASSHASGVSTPSPLHF. As DNA, the CDR3 is TGCGCCAGCAGCCACGCCTCAGGGGTCTCGACCCCCTCACCCCTCCACTTT.

The chain joins TRBV5-1 to TRBJ2-7; weak D call: TRBD1 (6 bases). V was pared by 4 bases and J by 6 bases, with 17 bases between. The CDR3 is 14 residues long. Germline CDR1 and CDR2: SGHRS and YFSETQ. The CDR3, as DNA: TGCGCCAGCAGCCTAGATGACAGGTTGAGCGAGCAGTACTTC. Amino acid sequence: CASSLDDRLSEQYF.

The J gene is TRBJ1-1, the V gene TRBV29-1; D unclear. This CDR3 is built from 14 residues. Trimming took off 7 bases at V and 1 base at J, with 16 bases between the two ends. The V gene's germline CDR1 is SQVTM and CDR2 ANQGSEA. CDR3 nucleotides: TGCAGCGCTTCCCCCGGGTTGACGAACACTGAAGCTTTCTTT. Translation: CSASPGLTNTEAFF.

This chain links TRBV27 with TRBJ2-2; TRBD2 is a possible D gene (6 bases). Germline V gene data show CDR1 as MNHEY and CDR2 as SMNVEV (reference sequence). The length of the CDR3 is 18 residues. Trimming removed 2 bases at V and 2 bases at J, with 18 bases between. The CDR3 nucleotides are TGTGCCAGCAGTTTACGGGGTCCGGGGACTCCTAACACCGGGGAGCTGTTTTTT. Amino acids: CASSLRGPGTPNTGELFF.

The genes are TRBV14 and TRBJ2-1; TRBD1 matches 7 bases. The CDR3 is 14 amino acids. V lost 4 bases and J lost 6; bases outside the gene matches: 6. Per germline, CDR1 SGHDN and CDR2 FVKESK. CDR3 bases: TGTGCCAGCAGCCCCGGGACAGACATCAATGAGCAGTTCTTC. Protein: CASSPGTDINEQFF.

This clone was counted between two and nine times. The chain recombines TRBV18 with TRBJ2-5; 7 nucleotides match TRBD1. Germline V lookup: CDR1 KGHSH, CDR2 LQKENI. The J segment lost 5 bases and the V segment lost 3 bases, leaving 9 bases of the junction unmatched. The CDR3 contains 15 residues. The CDR3 DNA sequence: TGTGCCAGCTCACCCAACAGGGGCGCGGTGGAGACCCAGTACTTC. Translated: CASSPNRGAVETQYF.

V gene TRBV29-1 combines with J gene TRBJ2-1; the match to TRBD2 covers 7 bases. Germline CDR1 reads SQVTM; CDR2 reads ANQGSEA. Trimming cost V 1 base and J 4 bases; bases outside gene matches: 10. The CDR3 length is 16 residues. The chain's CDR3 is CSVEGLAVTFYNEQFF. The CDR3 DNA is TGCAGCGTTGAAGGCCTAGCGGTTACTTTTTACAATGAGCAGTTCTTC.

The genes are TRBV29-1 and TRBJ2-3; D is perhaps TRBD1 (6 bases). Germline CDR1 reads SQVTM; CDR2 reads ANQGSEA. CDR3 length: 14 residues. V was pared by 5 bases and J by 2 bases, with 14 bases between. The CDR3 DNA follows: TGCAGCGTTCCGACAGGCGCCAACACAGATACGCAGTATTTT. Protein product: CSVPTGANTDTQYF.

The chain couples TRBV4-3 to TRBJ2-3; tentatively, D is TRBD1 (5 bases). The germline V gene has CDR1 LGHNA and CDR2 YSLEER. The CDR3 has 15 residues. The V gene lost 1 base and the J gene lost 4 bases, with 12 bases spanning the gap. The CDR3 coding sequence is TGCGCCAGCAGCCAAGCGGCAGGGTATGCAGATACGCAGTATTTT. This gives the protein CASSQAAGYADTQYF.

This chain links TRBV27 with TRBJ1-5, with D tentatively TRBD1 (6 bases). The germline V and J ends were trimmed by 4 bases and 2 bases, with 15 bases remaining between them. The germline gives CDR1 MNHEY, CDR2 SMNVEV (reference sequence). There are 16 residues in the CDR3. In nucleotides, the CDR3 is TGTGCCAGCAGTTCCCGTTCGGGGGGCGGCAATCAGCCCCAGCATTTT. This encodes CASSSRSGGGNQPQHF.

The V call is TRBV29-1, the J call TRBJ2-7; D may be TRBD1 (5 bases). V was shortened by 4 bases and J by 5 bases, with 12 bases between the two germline ends. There are 12 residues in the CDR3. In germline, CDR1 is SQVTM, CDR2 ANQGSEA. As DNA, the CDR3 is TGCAGCGTTGTAGGCCAGGGCCACGAGCAGTACTTC. It specifies CSVVGQGHEQYF.